This T cell receptor beta chain was sequenced in a study of T cells in women clearing cervical HPV infection. Study summary: Women with histologically confirmed HPV16-related CIN3 or worse, 2 with invasive cancer, served as cases.

Concerning this clone itself: The read comes to an end 3 residues before the CDR3 does, leaving the germline J gene to fill in the end.

The data were produced by immunoSEQ multiplex PCR, yet TCRdb's version contains in-frame clones alone and is incomplete. The sample includes some 20,000 clones. All participants had a single incident cervical HPV16 infection, and prevalent HPV16 infections were excluded. The V segment lost 1 base and the J segment 3 bases; nucleotides outside the gene matches: 2. CDR3 size: 13 residues. The V gene's germline CDR1 is DFQATT and CDR2 SNEGSKA (reference sequence). The receptor was derived from a woman between 18 and 75 years old with a cervical HPV16 infection that either progressed to CIN3+ or cleared (not recorded which). Sequenced sample: blood buffy coat. This rearrangement joins TRBV20-1 to TRBJ1-1; 7 bases line up with TRBD1. This CDR3 is CSARGTGDTEAFF. The CDR3 bases that were read are TGCAGTGCTAGAGGCACAGGGGACACTGAA.